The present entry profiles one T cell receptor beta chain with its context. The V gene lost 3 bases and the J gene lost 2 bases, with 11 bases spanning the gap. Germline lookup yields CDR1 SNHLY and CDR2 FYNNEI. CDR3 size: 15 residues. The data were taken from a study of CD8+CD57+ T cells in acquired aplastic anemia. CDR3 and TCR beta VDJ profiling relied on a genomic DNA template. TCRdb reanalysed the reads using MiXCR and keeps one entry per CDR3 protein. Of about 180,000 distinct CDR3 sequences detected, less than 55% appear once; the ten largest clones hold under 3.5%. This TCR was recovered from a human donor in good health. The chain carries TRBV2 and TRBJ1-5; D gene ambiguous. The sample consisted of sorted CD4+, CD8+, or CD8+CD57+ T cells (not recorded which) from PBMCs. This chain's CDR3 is CASSDDPSGNQPQHF. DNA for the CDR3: TGTGCCAGCAGTGACGATCCGTCTGGCAATCAGCCCCAGCATTTT.